The clone carrying this T cell receptor beta chain was picked up a small number of times. What it recognizes is unknown. This may arise from a read error, as a much more abundant clone is one base away. No conserved phenylalanine or tryptophan is present at the end of the CDR3, so a read error is the likely explanation. The data originate from a study of T cells in Graves' hyperthyroidism and ophthalmopathy. Notes on the study in general: Among clonotypes expanded in thyroid above 0.001, most were also found in blood.

From germline, CDR1 is KGHSH and CDR2 LQKENI. Trimming left V 4 bases short and J 4 bases short, with 14 bases between. This CDR3 region has 15 residues. There were TCR beta CDR3 regions amplified from RNA transcripts. The HTBI set primed first-round TCR CDR3 RT-PCR. TCRdb reanalysed the multiplex PCR reads using MiXCR and keeps one entry per CDR3 protein. Among 250,000 to 300,000 distinct CDR3 sequences, about an eighth were seen once, and the ten largest hold around 7.9%. V gene TRBV18 combines with J gene TRBJ1-5, with D possibly matching TRBD1 (5 bases). This TCR was sampled from a woman aged 25 to 45 with Graves' hyperthyroidism that later progressed to Graves' ophthalmopathy. Sequences were obtained from blood. The CDR3 spells CASSRGAVDNQPQHL. The CDR3, as DNA: TGTGCCAGCTCACGAGGGGCAGTCGATAATCAGCCCCAGCATCTT.